This entry concerns a single TCR beta chain. The antigen remains undetermined. The sample belongs to a study of cytomegalovirus exposure and HLA in healthy donors. The PCR used 60 Vbeta and 13 Jbeta primers. Sequenced by immunoSEQ multiplex PCR; TCRdb stores in-frame clones only, minus some. The sample records about 150,000 clones, roughly 85% being singletons. Findings of the study overall: When the data were analyzed later, several of the most significant clusters appeared to be linked to common viral pathogens.

This CDR3 comprises 17 residues. J lost 7 bases, V lost 4 bases, and 7 bases had no gene match. In germline, CDR1 is SGHAT, CDR2 FQNNGV. Sequenced: PBMCs. The receptor was derived from a woman in her 30s in good health and CMV-seronegative. This sequence joins TRBV11-2 and TRBJ2-1; 16 bases align to TRBD2. CDR3 amino acids: CASSSGTSGRGRNEQFF. The CDR3 DNA is TGTGCCAGCAGCTCCGGGACTAGCGGGAGGGGTAGGAATGAGCAGTTCTTC.